Each of the 32 T cell receptor beta chains below was sequenced from the same sample in a study of blood T cell repertoires in COVID-19. Generated by immunoSEQ multiplex PCR, the TCRdb table keeps only in-frame clones and is missing some. This table holds approximately 440,000 clones, approximately 89% found once. Sequencing input: peripheral blood. The receptors derive from a woman between 50 and 59 years old with COVID-19, enrolled during active disease.

The rearrangement links TRBV20-1 to TRBJ2-7; TRBD1 aligns across 8 bases. Trimming took 3 bases from V and 2 from J; bases not matched to a gene: 3. The CDR3 is made up of 13 amino acids. The V gene's germline CDR1 is DFQATT and CDR2 SNEGSKA (reference sequence). The CDR3 reads CSASVQGAYEQYF. The CDR3 DNA sequence: TGCAGTGCTAGTGTACAGGGGGCCTACGAGCAGTACTTC.

V is TRBV12-1 and J is TRBJ1-1; the tabulated D call, TRBD1, remains unverified against the DNA. TRBV12-1 is given as a pseudogene. The CDR3 runs 11 residues. This CDR3 reads CASYPGTEAFF. Written as DNA, the CDR3 is TGTGCCAGCTACCCCGGGACAGAAGCTTTCTTT.

V gene TRBV3-1 (or the pseudogene TRBV3-2) combines with J gene TRBJ1-2; a weak D match, TRBD1 (5 bases). The CDR3 consists of 14 residues. V was trimmed by 9 bases and J by 1 base, leaving 15 bases between them. CDR1 is LGHDT, CDR2 YNNKEL, per germline (reference sequence). The CDR3 is CASCPIDSNYGYTF. As DNA, the CDR3 is TGTGCCAGTTGCCCCATCGACAGTAACTATGGCTACACCTTC.

The J gene is TRBJ2-7, the V gene TRBV27; the match to TRBD1 covers 9 bases. CDR3 length equals 15 residues. J gave up 6 bases and V 6 bases, and 12 bases lay outside the gene matches. Germline V gives CDR1 MNHEY, CDR2 SMNVEV (reference sequence). CDR3 DNA sequence: TGTGCCAGCAGGGGGGCGGACAGGGGTATCGGCGAGCAGTACTTC. This encodes CASRGADRGIGEQYF.

The rearrangement links TRBV7-9 to TRBJ1-1, with 9 nucleotides matching TRBD1. Germline V gives CDR1 SEHNR, CDR2 FQNEAQ (reference sequence). The CDR3 runs to 12 residues. The trim removed 8 bases at V and 11 bases at J, leaving 9 bases unmatched. In DNA, the CDR3 is TGTGCCAGCTCCGGACAGGGGAGTTCCGCTTTCTTT. Residues: CASSGQGSSAFF.

This chain links TRBV5-6 with TRBJ2-4; 8 bases agree with TRBD1. The germline V gene encodes CDR1 SGHDT and CDR2 YYEEEE. This CDR3 is 16 amino acids long. V gave up 4 bases and J gave up 6 bases; unmatched junction bases: 12. The CDR3 sequence: CASSRTGQGVGNIQYF. In DNA, the CDR3 is TGTGCCAGCAGCCGGACAGGACAGGGAGTCGGAAACATTCAGTACTTC.

The V and J genes are TRBV9 and TRBJ1-2; D gene unclear. V was cut by 3 bases and J by 8 bases, with 11 bases left in between. This CDR3 is 12 amino acids long. Germline-derived CDR1 and CDR2 are SGDLS and YYNGEE. CDR3 loop: CASSGLGRGYTF. In nucleotides, the CDR3 is TGTGCCAGCAGCGGTTTGGGGAGAGGCTACACCTTC.

The rearrangement joins TRBV13 to TRBJ2-7; TRBD1 matches 8 bases. This CDR3 spans 15 amino acids. After removal of 4 bases from V and 3 bases from J, the junction contained 8 bases not matched to a gene. The V gene's germline CDR1 is PRHDT and CDR2 FYEKMQ (reference sequence). The chain's CDR3 is CASSSGTGGIYEQYF. The CDR3 nucleotides are TGTGCCAGCAGCTCCGGGACAGGAGGAATCTACGAGCAGTACTTC.

The chain joins TRBV4-1 to TRBJ2-5; D not certain. The CDR3 has 18 amino acids. Trimming cost V 3 bases and J 0 bases, with 20 bases left between them. Germline CDR1 and CDR2: MGHRA and YSYEKL. CDR3 in DNA: TGCGCCAGCAGCCACCCCGTCATGGGCTCCCCGTACCAAGAGACCCAGTACTTC. This encodes CASSHPVMGSPYQETQYF.

The chain has TRBV30 and TRBJ1-4; a weak D match, TRBD1 (5 bases). This CDR3 is built from 11 residues. V was trimmed by 2 bases and J by 15 bases, leaving 13 bases between them. Germline assignment: CDR1 GTSNPN and CDR2 SVGIG (reference sequence). CDR3 DNA: TGTGCCTGGAGTTCCCCAGGGAGGGTGTTTTTT. It encodes CAWSSPGRVFF.

This clone was detected a few times. The rearrangement uses TRBV2 and TRBJ1-5; D unresolved. The CDR3 length is 15 residues. From germline, CDR1 is SNHLY and CDR2 FYNNEI. V lost 6 bases to trimming and J lost 4 bases, with 16 bases between them. CDR3 amino acids: CASSPRHVSNQPQHF. The CDR3 region has the DNA TGTGCCAGCAGCCCGAGACACGTTTCGAATCAGCCCCAGCATTTT.

The V call is TRBV9, the J call TRBJ2-3; D perhaps matches TRBD2 (7 bases). The CDR3 sequence is 14 residues long. The V and J ends lost 0 bases and 7 bases respectively, with 12 bases between them. Germline lookup yields CDR1 SGDLS and CDR2 YYNGEE. The CDR3 sequence is CASSVGGGLNTQYF. CDR3 nucleotides: TGTGCCAGCAGCGTAGGGGGGGGCCTAAATACGCAGTATTTT.

The chain recombines TRBV7-6 with TRBJ2-3; D gene uncertain. The CDR3 is made up of 14 amino acids. Germline assignment: CDR1 SGHVS and CDR2 FNYEAQ. Trimming shortened V by 6 bases and J by 6 bases, and 16 bases separated the two germline ends. The CDR3 protein is CASSVMAPPDTQYF. The CDR3 nucleotides read TGTGCCAGCAGTGTAATGGCCCCACCGGATACGCAGTATTTT.

The chain uses TRBV6-5 and TRBJ2-7, with D hard to call. There are 11 residues in the CDR3. Germline V gene data show CDR1 as MNHEY and CDR2 as SVGAGI. The germline V and J ends were trimmed by 6 bases and 6 bases, with 9 bases remaining between them. Written as DNA, the CDR3 is TGTGCCAGCAGGCGACTCGGCGAGCAGTACTTC. Amino acid sequence: CASRRLGEQYF.

This chain uses TRBV9 with TRBJ1-2; 8 bases agree with TRBD1. V shed 0 bases, J shed 4 bases, and the junction held 11 bases outside the gene matches. The CDR3 has 17 amino acids. CDR1 and CDR2 from the germline V gene are SGDLS and YYNGEE. In nucleotides, the CDR3 is TGTGCCAGCAGCGTAGGGCTTGGGACAGGTGCCGGCTATGGCTACACCTTC. Translated, it gives CASSVGLGTGAGYGYTF.

This rearrangement joins TRBV24-1 to TRBJ2-2; 9 bases are shared with TRBD2. CDR1 and CDR2 from the germline V gene are KGHDR and SFDVKD. The length of the CDR3 is 16 residues. J lost 0 bases, V lost 3 bases, and 1 base had no gene match. The CDR3 here is CATSDIAGANTGELFF. CDR3 nucleotide sequence: TGTGCCACCAGTGATATAGCGGGGGCGAACACCGGGGAGCTGTTTTTT.

This chain links TRBV6-5 with TRBJ1-5, with unresolved D. Trimming took off 6 bases at V and 4 bases at J, with 10 bases between the two ends. The CDR3 extends over 13 amino acids. Germline values: CDR1 MNHEY, CDR2 SVGAGI. DNA for the CDR3: TGTGCCAGCAGGGTCAGGATTAATCAGCCCCAGCATTTT. Translated, it gives CASRVRINQPQHF.

The gene calls are TRBV4-1 and TRBJ1-1; D is perhaps TRBD1 (5 bases). Trimming removed 4 bases at V and 7 bases at J, with 16 bases between. The CDR3 is 14 residues long. CDR1 is MGHRA, CDR2 YSYEKL, per germline. CDR3 bases: TGCGCCAGCAGCCTCACACAGGCCGGCGATGAAGCTTTCTTT. Translating it yields CASSLTQAGDEAFF.

The chain is built from TRBV24-1 and TRBJ2-5; D may be TRBD2 (6 bases). V was shortened by 2 bases and J by 5 bases, with 17 bases between the two germline ends. The germline V gene encodes CDR1 KGHDR and CDR2 SFDVKD. This CDR3 is 16 amino acids long. The CDR3 DNA reads TGTGCCACCAGTGATTCCTCGACTAGAGAGAGGGAGACCCAGTACTTC. Translated, it gives CATSDSSTRERETQYF.

A few counts support this clone. The genes are TRBV12-5 and TRBJ1-1; D is perhaps TRBD1 (5 bases). Germline V gene sequence: CDR1 LGHNT, CDR2 FRNRAP. V lost 6 bases and J lost 4, with 6 bases in between. The CDR3 is 11 residues long. The CDR3 DNA sequence: TGTGCTAGTGGCGGGGGCACTGAAGCTTTCTTT. This encodes CASGGGTEAFF.

This chain uses TRBV4-1 with TRBJ2-3, with D perhaps matching TRBD1 (6 bases). Per the germline V gene, CDR1 is MGHRA and CDR2 is YSYEKL. V was trimmed by 0 bases and J by 2 bases, leaving 9 bases between them. The CDR3 sequence is 15 residues long. CDR3 sequence (DNA): TGCGCCAGCAGCCAAGATGGGACAACCACAGATACGCAGTATTTT. This codes for CASSQDGTTTDTQYF.

V and J are TRBV7-9 and TRBJ2-1, with TRBD1 matching over 9 bases. The CDR3 length is 15 residues. Losses at the gene ends were 6 bases for V and 1 base for J; bases not matched to a gene: 4. Germline V CDR1 and CDR2: SEHNR, FQNEAQ (reference sequence). The chain's CDR3 is CASSTGTGSYNEQFF. As DNA, the CDR3 is TGTGCCAGCAGTACCGGGACAGGGTCCTACAATGAGCAGTTCTTC.

CDR3 nucleotide sequence: TGTGCCAGCAGCTTAGACAGGGGGAACTATGGCTACACCTTC. It specifies CASSLDRGNYGYTF. This chain uses TRBV11-2 with TRBJ1-2; 7 nucleotides agree with TRBD1. CDR1 is SGHAT, CDR2 FQNNGV, per germline. Unmatched junction bases numbered 0, after V lost 0 bases and J lost 2 bases. The CDR3 length is 14 residues. Full variable domain (remainder filled in from reference TRBV11-2 and TRBJ1-2): EAGVAQSPRYKIIEKRQSVAFWCNPISGHATLYWYQQILGQGPKLLIQFQNNGVVDDSQLPKDRFSAERLKGVDSTLKIQPAKLEDSAVYLCASSLDRGNYGYTFGSGTRLTVV.

The rearrangement joins TRBV12-5 to TRBJ2-1; 9 nucleotides align to TRBD1. The CDR3 loop spans 15 amino acids. Germline CDR1 and CDR2: LGHNT and FRNRAP. Trimming cost V 5 bases and J 4 bases; bases outside gene matches: 6. The CDR3 region is CASGDYRGQYNEQFF. CDR3 nucleotides: TGTGCTAGTGGTGACTACAGGGGGCAATACAATGAGCAGTTCTTC. Full variable domain (missing parts from reference TRBV12-5 and TRBJ2-1): DARVTQTPRHKVTEMGQEVTMRCQPILGHNTVFWYRQTMMQGLELLAYFRNRAPLDDSGMPKDRFSAEMPDATLATLKIQPSEPRDSAVYFCASGDYRGQYNEQFFGPGTRLTVL.

The CDR3 region is CATGTAAEETQYF. The CDR3 DNA follows: TGTGCCACCGGAACCGCGGCTGAAGAGACCCAGTACTTC. This sequence joins TRBV24-1 and TRBJ2-5; D unclear. This CDR3 comprises 13 residues. From germline, CDR1 is KGHDR and CDR2 SFDVKD. The ends were cut back, 9 bases at V and 3 bases at J, with 13 bases in the middle.

V gene TRBV10-3 combines with J gene TRBJ2-3, with a tentative D call TRBD1 (6 bases). The CDR3 is made up of 14 amino acids. Germline CDR1 is ENHRY and CDR2 is SYGVKD. The V gene lost 4 bases and the J gene lost 1 base, with 9 bases spanning the gap. Written as DNA, the CDR3 is TGTGCCATCAGTGGGGGGCCCGGCACAGATACGCAGTATTTT. It yields the protein CAISGGPGTDTQYF.

J is TRBJ2-3 and V is TRBV3-1 (or the pseudogene TRBV3-2); the D gene is possibly TRBD2 (6 bases). With 0 bases removed from V and 4 bases from J, the gap between germline ends came to 14 bases. This CDR3 has 16 residues. Germline CDR1 reads LGHDT; CDR2 reads YNNKEL (reference sequence). DNA for the CDR3: TGTGCCAGCAGCCAAGAATTGGGTGGAGGGGCAGATACGCAGTATTTT. Its translation: CASSQELGGGADTQYF.

The chain couples TRBV9 to TRBJ1-1, with 8 positions matching TRBD1. V was clipped by 5 bases and J by 5 bases; unmatched bases: 8. The CDR3 sequence is 14 residues long. CDR1 is SGDLS, CDR2 YYNGEE, per germline. The CDR3 region has the DNA TGTGCCAGCAGTAAATTACAGGGGGGAACTGAAGCTTTCTTT. Translation gives CASSKLQGGTEAFF.

This clone appeared a few times. The DNA is left out, because the CDR3 cannot be placed on it with certainty; the CDR3 is given as TCRdb lists it. The chain recombines TRBV6-6 with TRBJ2-7; no DNA check was done on the table's D call, TRBD1. The germline V gene has CDR1 MNHNY and CDR2 SVGAGI (reference sequence). From its first to its last residue, the CDR3 has 15 amino acids. The CDR3 protein is CASSSSTGGEGEQYF.

The gene calls are TRBV5-1 and TRBJ2-7; 7 bases align to TRBD1. This CDR3 contains 15 residues. V lost 4 bases to trimming and J lost 6 bases; unmatched junction nucleotides: 13. Germline V gives CDR1 SGHRS, CDR2 YFSETQ. CDR3 in amino acids: CASSRPQGDRAEQYF. The CDR3 DNA follows: TGCGCCAGCAGCCGCCCCCAGGGGGATCGGGCCGAGCAGTACTTC.

This clone was seen once. The same CDR3 is also encoded by other DNA sequences in this sample. The chain employs TRBV18 and TRBJ1-2, with D tentatively TRBD1 (6 bases). CDR3 length: 13 amino acids. V lost 2 bases to trimming and J lost 6 bases, with 10 bases between them. CDR1 is KGHSH and CDR2 is LQKENI in the germline V gene. The CDR3 loop is CASSPGGGDGYTF. The CDR3 DNA is TGTGCCAGCTCACCAGGGGGGGGCGATGGCTACACCTTC.

The chain has TRBV7-8 and TRBJ2-7; 12 positions match TRBD1. Germline assignment: CDR1 SGHVS and CDR2 FQNEAQ. Trimming removed 5 bases from V and 5 bases from J; junction bases left unmatched: 4. The CDR3 runs 14 residues. Here the CDR3 DNA reads TGTGCCAGCAGCCGGGACAGGGGGCAGAACGAGCAGTACTTC. It translates to CASSRDRGQNEQYF.